These T cell receptor beta chains were read from a single sample in a study of shared clonotypes between healthy human individuals. The table came from immunoSEQ multiplex PCR; TCRdb's copy has only in-frame clones and leaves some out. The table records about 1 million clones, under 80% of them present only once. The sequencing input was memory CD4+ T cells sorted from blood. The receptors shown here come from a man between 18 and 35 years old in good health. CDR3s include the opening cysteine and the closing phenylalanine or tryptophan. The D gene is left open where the match is weak. Rows give clone size only sometimes, using once, few, many, or a class for an expanded clone.

NA,TRBJ2-5,TRBV7-6,NA,TGTGCCAGCAGCTCACAGTTATCCCAAGAGACCCAGTACTTC,CASSSQLSQETQYF
NA,TRBJ2-3,TRBV5-1,NA,TGCGCCAGCAGCTTGGGGACTACCGGCACAGATACGCAGTATTTT,CASSLGTTGTDTQYF
NA,TRBJ2-2,TRBV19,NA,TGTGCCAGTAGTATACGAGGTGTAGGGGGATCGAACCCCGGGGAGCTGTTTTTT,CASSIRGVGGSNPGELFF
TRBD2,TRBJ2-1,TRBV5-1,NA,TGCGCCAGCAGCAGCTTAGCGGGGGGTTGGAGTGAGCAGTTCTTC,CASSSLAGGWSEQFF
TRBD2,TRBJ2-1,TRBV30,few,TGTGCCTCCCGGGGGGGCCACAATGAGCAGTTCTTC,CASRGGHNEQFF
TRBD2,TRBJ2-5,TRBV30,NA,TGTGCCTGGAGTGGGGGGAGGGGTGAGACCCAGTACTTC,CAWSGGRGETQYF
NA,TRBJ2-5,TRBV15,NA,TGTGCCACCAGCATAGCGAAGAACAGCCAAGAGACCCAGTACTTC,CATSIAKNSQETQYF
NA,TRBJ2-2,TRBV9,NA,TGTGCCAGCAGCGTAGCGACAGGTCCGAACACCGGGGAGCTGTTTTTT,CASSVATGPNTGELFF
NA,TRBJ2-5,TRBV29-1,NA,TGCAGCGTGGGGGCGGAGACCCAGTACTTC,CSVGAETQYF
TRBD1,TRBJ2-1,TRBV5-1,NA,TGCGCCAGCACACCCGGGACAGTTTACAATGAGCAGTTCTTC,CASTPGTVYNEQFF
TRBD1,TRBJ2-7,TRBV5-1,NA,TGCGCCAGCAGCTTGGGTCGGGACAGGGGTTCCCACGAGCAGTACTTC,CASSLGRDRGSHEQYF
TRBD1,TRBJ1-2,TRBV7-9,few,TGTGCCAGCAGTCCCGGGACAGGGTTTAGCTACACCTTC,CASSPGTGFSYTF
NA,TRBJ2-2,TRBV9,few,TGTGCCAGCAGCGTAGTAGACCTCCAGGGTAAGGGGAACACCGGGGAGCTGTTTTTT,CASSVVDLQGKGNTGELFF
TRBD1,TRBJ2-1,TRBV14,NA,TGTGCCAGCAGCCAGACAGGGAGAGTGGGAGCGTACAATGAGCAGTTCTTC,CASSQTGRVGAYNEQFF
NA,TRBJ2-3,TRBV2,many,TGTGCCAGCAGTGTCTTAGGGACGACAGATACGCAGTATTTT,CASSVLGTTDTQYF
NA,TRBJ1-3,TRBV18,NA,TGTGCCAGCTCACCACCTACAGGGCCCTCTGGAAACACCATATATTTT,CASSPPTGPSGNTIYF
NA,TRBJ2-7,TRBV5-6,NA,TGTGCCAGCAGAGCGCTAGCCGGCGAGCAGTACTTC,CASRALAGEQYF
NA,TRBJ1-6,TRBV7-8,NA,TGTGCCAGCAGCGGTCCGGCCCGAGGGGCTTCACCCCTCCACTTT,CASSGPARGASPLHF
NA,TRBJ2-3,TRBV9,NA,TGTGCCAGCAGCGTGTCAGCGACCACAGATACGCAGTATTTT,CASSVSATTDTQYF
NA,TRBJ1-1,TRBV6-6,NA,TGTGCCAGCAGTCGGACGGCGGATCCTGAAGCTTTCTTT,CASSRTADPEAFF
TRBD2,TRBJ2-3,TRBV7-3,once,TGTGCCAGCAGCGTCCTAGCGGGGGGGCCCACAGATACGCAGTATTTT,CASSVLAGGPTDTQYF
NA,TRBJ1-2,TRBV7-9,once,TGTGCCAGCAGTGTAGGGGGTGGTCTTGGCTACACCTTC,CASSVGGGLGYTF
TRBD1,TRBJ2-1,TRBV5-1,NA,TGCGCCAGCAGCTTTCGACAGGGCAATGAGCAGTTCTTC,CASSFRQGNEQFF
NA,TRBJ2-7,TRBV4-3,NA,TGCGCCAGCAGCCAAGAATCCATCCTGGCGGGATTTCGGGGCGAGCAGTACTTC,CASSQESILAGFRGEQYF
TRBD1,TRBJ2-5,TRBV18,NA,TGTGCCAGCTCAACGAACAGGGGGGAGACCCAGTACTTC,CASSTNRGETQYF
TRBD2,TRBJ2-3,TRBV5-1,NA,TGCGCCAGCAGGCAGGGACTAGCGGCCACAGATACGCAGTATTTT,CASRQGLAATDTQYF
NA,TRBJ1-1,TRBV6-1,NA,TGTGCCAGCAGTGAGGGTCCTTTTTTCACTGAAGCTTTCTTT,CASSEGPFFTEAFF
NA,TRBJ2-5,TRBV14,NA,TGTGCCAGCAAATCGAGCCATAAAGAGACCCAGTACTTC,CASKSSHKETQYF
NA,TRBJ1-5,TRBV4-1,few,TGCGCCAGCAGCCAAATCATGTCAGGAAGCTGGCAGCCCCAGCATTTT,CASSQIMSGSWQPQHF
NA,TRBJ1-4,TRBV5-1,NA,TGCGCCAGCAGCTCCTCTGGACAGCCGCTGGGGGAACTGTTTTTT,CASSSSGQPLGELFF
NA,TRBJ2-1,TRBV7-2,NA,TGTGCCAGCAGCTTAGGTTCCCCCTACAATGAGCAGTTCTTC,CASSLGSPYNEQFF
TRBD2,TRBJ2-7,TRBV30,NA,TGTGCCTCCCGGGGGGGGTCCTACGAGCAGTACTTC,CASRGGSYEQYF
NA,TRBJ2-1,TRBV10-3,NA,TGTGCCATCAGTGCCTCGACCAATGAGCAGTTCTTC,CAISASTNEQFF
NA,TRBJ2-5,TRBV18,NA,TGTGCCAGCTCACCAAACTATCGACCGCAAGAGACCCAGTACTTC,CASSPNYRPQETQYF
TRBD1,TRBJ1-5,TRBV5-8,NA,TGTGCCAGCAGCTTGGGGACAGGGAATAGCAATCAGCCCCAGCATTTT,CASSLGTGNSNQPQHF
NA,TRBJ2-5,TRBV2,NA,TGTGCCAGCAGCGTTAGACTAGGGGGAGAGACCCAGTACTTC,CASSVRLGGETQYF
TRBD2,TRBJ2-1,TRBV19,NA,TGTGCCAGTAGTGGGGAGGGACTTTCCTACAATGAGCAGTTCTTC,CASSGEGLSYNEQFF
NA,TRBJ2-1,TRBV9,once,TGTGCCAGCAACCAACAGGACAGCTCCTACAATGAGCAGTTCTTC,CASNQQDSSYNEQFF
NA,TRBJ1-4,TRBV5-4,NA,TGTGCCAGCAGCTTGGCCCTAGGGGCTAATGAAAAACTGTTTTTT,CASSLALGANEKLFF
NA,TRBJ2-5,TRBV6-6,NA,TGTGCCAGCAGTTACTCGGGGCAGTTAGGAAAGACCCAGTACTTC,CASSYSGQLGKTQYF
NA,TRBJ2-1,TRBV28,NA,TGTGCCAGCAGTTCGCCTAGCAAGTCCTACAATGAGCAGTTCTTC,CASSSPSKSYNEQFF
TRBD1,TRBJ1-3,TRBV6-1,few,TGTGCCAGCAGTGAAGGGACAGGGTATGCTGGAAACACCATATATTTT,CASSEGTGYAGNTIYF
NA,TRBJ2-2,TRBV9,NA,TGTGCCAGCAGCGTAGCCAGCCAATACACCGGGGAGCTGTTTTTT,CASSVASQYTGELFF
NA,TRBJ1-1,TRBV19,NA,TGTGCCAGTAGTCCTACCGTTACAGGTTATGAAGCTTTCTTT,CASSPTVTGYEAFF
NA,TRBJ1-1,TRBV27,NA,TGTGCCAGCAGTTCCCGGGGGGGCACTGAAGCTTTCTTT,CASSSRGGTEAFF
NA,TRBJ2-5,TRBV15,NA,TGTGCCACCAGCAGCCCCCTCCGCGGGAAAGAGACCCAGTACTTC,CATSSPLRGKETQYF
NA,TRBJ1-6,TRBV2,few,TGTGCCAGCAGCTCAGGGTATGGAAATTCACCCCTCCACTTT,CASSSGYGNSPLHF
NA,TRBJ1-2,TRBV7-2,NA,TGTGCCAGCAGCTTAGAGGGTCAAAGAGGCTACACCTTC,CASSLEGQRGYTF
NA,TRBJ1-5,TRBV29-1,NA,TGCAGCGCTGAAACGGAGCTAGGACAGCCCCAGCATTTT,CSAETELGQPQHF
TRBD2,TRBJ2-5,TRBV4-2,few,TGTGCCAGCAGCCAAGATAGCGGGGGGGCAGGAGAGACCCAGTACTTC,CASSQDSGGAGETQYF
TRBD1,TRBJ1-3,TRBV5-1,NA,TGCGCCAGCAGACCCGGACAGGGTGCCCCAACTGGAAACACCATATATTTT,CASRPGQGAPTGNTIYF
TRBD1,TRBJ1-2,TRBV28,NA,TGTGCCAGCAGTCCGTTTCCAGGGGGGACTGGCTACACCTTC,CASSPFPGGTGYTF